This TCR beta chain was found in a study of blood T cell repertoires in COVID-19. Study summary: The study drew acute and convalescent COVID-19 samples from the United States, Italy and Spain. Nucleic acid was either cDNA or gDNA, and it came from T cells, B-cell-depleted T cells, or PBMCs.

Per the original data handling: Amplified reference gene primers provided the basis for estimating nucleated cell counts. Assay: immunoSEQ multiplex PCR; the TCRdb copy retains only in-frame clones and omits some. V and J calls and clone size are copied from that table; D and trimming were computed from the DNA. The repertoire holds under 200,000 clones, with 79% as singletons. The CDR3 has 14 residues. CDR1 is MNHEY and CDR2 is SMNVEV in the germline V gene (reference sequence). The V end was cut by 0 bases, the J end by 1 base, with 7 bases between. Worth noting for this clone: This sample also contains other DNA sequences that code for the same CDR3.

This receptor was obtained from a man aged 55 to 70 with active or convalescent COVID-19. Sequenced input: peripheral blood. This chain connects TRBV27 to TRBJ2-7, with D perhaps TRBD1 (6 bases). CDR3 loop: CASSLSQGSYEQYF. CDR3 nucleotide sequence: TGTGCCAGCAGTTTATCCCAGGGGTCCTACGAGCAGTACTTC.